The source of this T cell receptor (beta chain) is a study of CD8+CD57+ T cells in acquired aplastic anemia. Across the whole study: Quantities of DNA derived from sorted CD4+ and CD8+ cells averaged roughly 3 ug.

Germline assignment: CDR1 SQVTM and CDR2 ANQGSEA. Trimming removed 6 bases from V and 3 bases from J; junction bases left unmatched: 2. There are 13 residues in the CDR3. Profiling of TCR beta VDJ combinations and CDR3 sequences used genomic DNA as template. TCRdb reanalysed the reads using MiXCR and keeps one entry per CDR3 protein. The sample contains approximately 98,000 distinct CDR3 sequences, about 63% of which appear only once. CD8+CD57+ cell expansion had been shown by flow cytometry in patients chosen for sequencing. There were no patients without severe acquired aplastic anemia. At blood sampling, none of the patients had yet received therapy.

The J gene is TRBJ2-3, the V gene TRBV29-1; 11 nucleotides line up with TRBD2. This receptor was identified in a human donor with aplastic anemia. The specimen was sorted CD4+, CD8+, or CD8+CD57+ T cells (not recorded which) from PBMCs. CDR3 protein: CSVTSGNTDTQYF. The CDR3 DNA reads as TGCAGCGTGACTAGCGGGAATACAGATACGCAGTATTTT.